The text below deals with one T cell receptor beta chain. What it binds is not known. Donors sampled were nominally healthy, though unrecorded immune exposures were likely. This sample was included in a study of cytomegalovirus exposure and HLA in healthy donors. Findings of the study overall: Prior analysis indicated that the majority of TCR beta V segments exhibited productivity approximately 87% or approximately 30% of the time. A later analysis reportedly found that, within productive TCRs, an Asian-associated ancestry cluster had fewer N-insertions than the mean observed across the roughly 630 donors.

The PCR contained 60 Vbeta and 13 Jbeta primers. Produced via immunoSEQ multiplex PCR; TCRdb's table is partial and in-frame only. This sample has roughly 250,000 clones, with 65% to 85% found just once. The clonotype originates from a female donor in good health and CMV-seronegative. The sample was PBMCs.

This CDR3 reads CASRKGTGSGANVLTF. CDR3 in DNA: TGTGCCAGCAGGAAAGGAACGGGGTCTGGGGCCAACGTCCTGACTTTC. This chain uses TRBV6-4 with TRBJ2-6; a possible D gene is TRBD2 (5 bases). CDR1 is MRHNA, CDR2 SNTAGT, per germline. This CDR3 spans 16 amino acids. Trimming stripped 6 bases from V and 1 base from J, with 13 bases between.